The text below deals with one T cell receptor (beta chain). The antigen remains undetermined. The CDR3 sequence is 15 residues long. Germline V gives CDR1 LNHDA, CDR2 SQIVND (reference sequence). The V and J ends lost 7 bases and 2 bases respectively, with 14 bases between them. This record belongs to a study of OX40 agonist ivuxolimab in advanced cancers. Study results and caveats: Undetermined was the antigen specificity of the expanded peripheral T cells.

Produced via immunoSEQ multiplex PCR; TCRdb's table is partial and in-frame only. This sample yields around 35,000 clones, of which around 85% are seen a single time; approximately 37% belongs to the top ten. V usage is TRBV19 and J usage is TRBJ2-2, with D maybe TRBD1 (5 bases). This TCR derives from an adult with an advanced solid tumor such as melanoma, head and neck, liver or kidney cancer. Sequences were derived from CD4+ or CD8+ T cells sorted from blood, sampled in a trial of the OX40 agonist ivuxolimab. CDR3 DNA sequence: TGTGCCAGTACCCACCGCGGACAAAACACCGGGGAGCTGTTTTTT. Translating it yields CASTHRGQNTGELFF.